Each of the 23 T cell receptor beta chains below was sequenced from the same sample in a study of T cells after yellow fever vaccination. TCRdb passed the 5' RACE reads through MiXCR, listing each CDR3 protein once. The sample has under 700,000 distinct CDR3 sequences; about 17% are singletons. The sequencing used PBMCs, collected about 5 days after the first yellow fever vaccination. Receptor source: a young man who received the YFV17D yellow fever vaccine.

V is TRBV28 and J is TRBJ2-3, with 7 bases fitting TRBD1. The CDR3 has 16 residues. Germline V lookup: CDR1 MDHEN, CDR2 SYDVKM. J lost 5 bases, V lost 4 bases, and 12 bases had no gene match. CDR3 amino acids: CASSSIGTARGDTQYF. The CDR3 DNA reads as TGTGCCAGCAGTTCTATAGGGACAGCCCGGGGAGATACGCAGTATTTT.

This clonotype was detected a few times. The chain joins TRBV12-3 or TRBV12-4 to TRBJ2-5, with TRBD1 matching over 8 bases. V dropped 6 bases and J dropped 5; count of bases not matched to a gene: 11. The length of the CDR3 is 15 residues. CDR3 region: CASSRTGSVKETQYF. As DNA, the CDR3 is TGTGCCAGCAGCAGGACAGGGTCCGTCAAGGAGACCCAGTACTTC.

The sample holds many counts of this clonotype. CDR3 sequence: CASSQVGNGFVANTGELFF. The CDR3 nucleotides read TGTGCCAGCAGCCAAGTGGGGAATGGGTTTGTCGCGAACACCGGGGAGCTGTTTTTT. The rearrangement links TRBV3-1 to TRBJ2-2, with no clear D. Germline-derived CDR1 and CDR2 are LGHDT and YNNKEL (reference sequence). The CDR3 covers 19 residues. Trimming removed 1 base at V and 0 bases at J, with 18 bases between.

The rearrangement uses TRBV12-3 or TRBV12-4 and TRBJ1-2, with a weak D call TRBD1 (5 bases). Trimming stripped 3 bases from V and 3 bases from J, with 14 bases between. This CDR3 spans 15 amino acids. CDR3 coding DNA: TGTGCCAGCAGTTTGGTCGGTGGGGGGGACTATGGCTACACCTTC. Translated: CASSLVGGGDYGYTF.

This clonotype was counted at least ten times. The V gene is TRBV9, the J gene TRBJ2-1; no clear D. Trimming stripped 5 bases from V and 0 bases from J, with 9 bases between. This CDR3 has 14 residues. Germline CDR1 reads SGDLS; CDR2 reads YYNGEE. The chain's CDR3 is CASSEKSSYNEQFF. The CDR3 DNA is TGTGCCAGCAGTGAAAAGAGCTCCTACAATGAGCAGTTCTTC.

The rearrangement links TRBV6-2 or TRBV6-3 to TRBJ2-2, with 7 nucleotides matching TRBD1. J was trimmed by 0 bases and V by 4 bases; bases with no gene match: 11. CDR1 MNHEY and CDR2 SVGEGT come from the germline V gene. The CDR3 totals 18 residues. The CDR3 is CASSSNPGQTSNTGELFF. CDR3 in DNA: TGTGCCAGCAGTTCCAATCCGGGACAGACTTCGAACACCGGGGAGCTGTTTTTT.

This clonotype has just a few counts. The chain couples TRBV24-1 to TRBJ1-5; 11 bases are shared with TRBD1. Trimming cost V 9 bases and J 6 bases; bases outside gene matches: 3. The CDR3 is 13 amino acids. Germline CDR1 reads KGHDR; CDR2 reads SFDVKD. The CDR3 DNA is TGTGCCACCGGGACAGGGGGGGTTCAGCCCCAGCATTTT. It specifies CATGTGGVQPQHF.

This clonotype was recorded a few times. This chain joins TRBV7-2 and TRBJ1-6; weak D call: TRBD1 (6 bases). CDR1 and CDR2 from the germline V gene are SGHTA and FQGNSA. The CDR3 is 16 amino acids. The ends were cut back, 0 bases at V and 6 bases at J, with 12 bases in the middle. The CDR3 DNA reads as TGTGCCAGCAGCTTAGCGGGCGGCAGGGGTAATTCACCCCTCCACTTT. The encoded protein is CASSLAGGRGNSPLHF.

This clonotype has a count of ten or more. The rearrangement joins TRBV11-1 to TRBJ2-7, with D unresolved. From germline, CDR1 is SGHAT and CDR2 FQDESV (reference sequence). Trimming pared 5 bases from V and 6 bases from J, leaving 32 bases between. This CDR3 comprises 19 residues. CDR3 in amino acids: CASSPSVASTFYYRGEQYF. Written as DNA, the CDR3 is TGTGCCAGCAGCCCTTCGGTGGCATCGACCTTTTATTATCGTGGCGAGCAGTACTTC.

The rearrangement uses TRBV4-1 and TRBJ1-5, with D unresolved. The CDR3 consists of 13 residues. CDR1 is MGHRA, CDR2 YSYEKL, per germline. Trimming pared 1 base from V and 8 bases from J, leaving 9 bases between. The CDR3 here is CASSQALWEPQHF. The CDR3 bases are TGCGCCAGCAGCCAAGCTCTGTGGGAGCCCCAGCATTTT.

This clonotype was seen a few times. An end of the junction does not agree with germline; a read error may underlie this. The CDR3 DNA follows: TGCGGCACCAGGGGACAGGGAAATCAGCCCCAGCATTTT. This gives the protein CGTRGQGNQPQHF. The chain uses TRBV2 and TRBJ1-5; TRBD1 matches 9 bases. CDR3 length: 13 amino acids. Germline CDR1 reads SNHLY; CDR2 reads FYNNEI.

The rearrangement uses TRBV24-1 and TRBJ2-1, with D tentatively TRBD2 (6 bases). Germline assignment: CDR1 KGHDR and CDR2 SFDVKD. The CDR3 has 16 residues. Trimming cost V 5 bases and J 0 bases, with 13 bases left between them. The CDR3 protein is CATSAKGGASYNEQFF. CDR3 bases: TGTGCCACCAGTGCCAAGGGCGGGGCCTCCTACAATGAGCAGTTCTTC.

V gene TRBV7-2 combines with J gene TRBJ1-1; TRBD1 aligns across 10 bases. Germline CDR1 SGHTA, CDR2 FQGNSA. The CDR3 has 15 residues. J was trimmed by 5 bases and V by 4 bases; bases with no gene match: 7. CDR3 residues: CASSSRGDRGTEAFF. The CDR3 nucleotides read TGTGCCAGCAGCTCTAGGGGGGACAGGGGAACTGAAGCTTTCTTT.

This clonotype was seen a few times. The chain combines TRBV7-2 with TRBJ2-3; the D gene could be TRBD1 or TRBD2 (5 bases each). The V end lost 6 bases, the J end lost 5 bases, and 15 bases lay between the germline ends. Germline V lookup: CDR1 SGHTA, CDR2 FQGNSA. The CDR3 spans 14 residues. The CDR3 nucleotides are TGTGCCAGCAGGGGGTTTCGGGACCAAGATACGCAGTATTTT. Its translation: CASRGFRDQDTQYF.

CDR3 DNA sequence: TGTGCCAGCAGCTCGGACAACAACCTTCAGCCCCAGCATTTT. It codes for CASSSDNNLQPQHF. V gene TRBV7-8 combines with J gene TRBJ1-5; the D gene is possibly TRBD1 (5 bases). There are 14 residues in the CDR3. Germline CDR1 reads SGHVS; CDR2 reads FQNEAQ. V gave up 4 bases and J gave up 6 bases, with 13 bases separating them.

The V and J genes are TRBV29-1 and TRBJ2-3, with 14 bases aligning to TRBD2. The CDR3 covers 16 residues. CDR1 and CDR2 from the germline V gene are SQVTM and ANQGSEA. Unmatched junction bases numbered 13, after V lost 8 bases and J lost 6 bases. The CDR3 DNA reads as TGCAGCATCTACGGGGGACTAGCGGGGGAAACCGATACGCAGTATTTT. It yields the protein CSIYGGLAGETDTQYF.

The table lists this clonotype with a few counts. The chain recombines TRBV11-2 with TRBJ2-1, with a possible D match to TRBD2 (7 bases). CDR1 SGHAT and CDR2 FQNNGV come from the germline V gene. CDR3 length: 15 residues. With 3 bases removed from V and 6 bases from J, the gap between germline ends came to 15 bases. The CDR3 loop is CASSFPGGRGNEQFF. As DNA, the CDR3 is TGTGCCAGCAGCTTTCCCGGGGGGCGAGGCAATGAGCAGTTCTTC.

J is TRBJ2-4 and V is TRBV30; unclear D gene. Germline V gives CDR1 GTSNPN, CDR2 SVGIG (reference sequence). V was clipped by 3 bases and J by 0 bases, with 6 bases between them. CDR3 length: 13 amino acids. The CDR3 sequence: CAWREIAKNIQYF. CDR3 DNA sequence: TGTGCCTGGAGGGAGATAGCCAAAAACATTCAGTACTTC.

The gene calls are TRBV12-3 or TRBV12-4 and TRBJ2-5; D gene unclear. The CDR3 consists of 14 residues. V was shortened by 6 bases and J by 2 bases, with 13 bases between the two germline ends. This chain's CDR3 is CASSLGRYQETQYF. CDR3 coding DNA: TGTGCCAGCAGCCTCGGACGGTATCAAGAGACCCAGTACTTC.

The rearrangement uses TRBV6-4 and TRBJ2-7; TRBD1 might be the D (7 bases). Germline V gene sequence: CDR1 MRHNA, CDR2 SNTAGT. V was trimmed by 9 bases and J by 2 bases, leaving 17 bases between them. This CDR3 is built from 14 residues. The chain's CDR3 is CARNGGGRAYEQYV. The CDR3 DNA is TGTGCCAGAAACGGAGGGGGCAGAGCCTACGAGCAGTACGTC.

There are a few counts of this clonotype. In DNA, the CDR3 is TGTGCCAGCAGTTTATCGGATGGCACTGAAGCTTTCTTT. Protein product: CASSLSDGTEAFF. V is TRBV27 and J is TRBJ1-1; D remains unclear. Germline values: CDR1 MNHEY, CDR2 SMNVEV (reference sequence). V lost 0 bases, J lost 4 bases, and 6 bases lay in between. This CDR3 contains 13 residues.

The rearrangement joins TRBV12-3 or TRBV12-4 to TRBJ2-7, with 7 bases matching TRBD1. The CDR3 extends over 14 amino acids. V lost 6 bases and J lost 0; bases outside the gene matches: 5. CDR3 DNA: TGTGCCAGCAGCATTTCAGGGGGCTCCTACGAGCAGTACTTC. It translates to CASSISGGSYEQYF.

V usage is TRBV20-1 and J usage is TRBJ1-6, with D maybe TRBD1 (6 bases). Germline CDR1 reads DFQATT; CDR2 reads SNEGSKA (reference sequence). There are 15 residues in the CDR3. V lost 2 bases and J 3 bases, leaving 11 bases between the germline ends. CDR3 bases: TGCAGTGCTAGACTGCGGACAGACTATAATTCACCCCTCCACTTT. Its protein product is CSARLRTDYNSPLHF.